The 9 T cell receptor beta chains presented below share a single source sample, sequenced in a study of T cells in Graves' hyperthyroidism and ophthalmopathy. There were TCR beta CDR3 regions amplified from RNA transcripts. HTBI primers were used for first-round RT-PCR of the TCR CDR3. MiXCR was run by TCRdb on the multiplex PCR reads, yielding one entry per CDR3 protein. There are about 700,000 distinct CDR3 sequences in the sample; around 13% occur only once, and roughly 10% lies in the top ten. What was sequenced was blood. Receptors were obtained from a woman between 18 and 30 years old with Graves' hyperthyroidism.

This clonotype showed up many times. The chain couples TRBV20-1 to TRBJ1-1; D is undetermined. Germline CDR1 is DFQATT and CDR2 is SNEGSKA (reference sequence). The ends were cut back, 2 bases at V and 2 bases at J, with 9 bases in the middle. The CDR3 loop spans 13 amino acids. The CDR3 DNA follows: TGCAGTGCTAGATCGGACGGTAACACTGAAGCTTTCTTT. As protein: CSARSDGNTEAFF.

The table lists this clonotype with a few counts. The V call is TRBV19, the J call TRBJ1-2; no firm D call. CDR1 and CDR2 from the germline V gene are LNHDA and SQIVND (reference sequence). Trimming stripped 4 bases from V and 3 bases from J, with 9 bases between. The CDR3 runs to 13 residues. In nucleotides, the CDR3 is TGTGCCAGTAGTAGGGTCGGAGACTATGGCTACACCTTC. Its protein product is CASSRVGDYGYTF. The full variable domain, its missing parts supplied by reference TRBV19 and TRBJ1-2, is DGGITQSPKYLFRKEGQNVTLSCEQNLNHDAMYWYRQDPGQGLRLIYYSQIVNDFQKGDIAEGYSVSREKKESFPLTVTSAQKNPTAFYLCASSRVGDYGYTFGSGTRLTVV.

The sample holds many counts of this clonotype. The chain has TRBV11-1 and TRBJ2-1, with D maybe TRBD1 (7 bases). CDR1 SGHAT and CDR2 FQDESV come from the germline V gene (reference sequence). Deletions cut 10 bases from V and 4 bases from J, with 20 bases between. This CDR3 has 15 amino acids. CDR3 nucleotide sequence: TGTGCCACCACCTCGGCGGGACAGATTTACAATGAGCAGTTCTTC. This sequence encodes CATTSAGQIYNEQFF.

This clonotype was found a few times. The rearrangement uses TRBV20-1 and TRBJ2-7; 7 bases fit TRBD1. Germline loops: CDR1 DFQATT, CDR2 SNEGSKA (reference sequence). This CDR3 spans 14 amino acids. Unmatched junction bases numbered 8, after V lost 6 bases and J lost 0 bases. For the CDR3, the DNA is TGCAGTGCCCTGGGACAGATTTACTCCTACGAGCAGTACTTC. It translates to CSALGQIYSYEQYF.

The CDR3 reads CASRGYKGSYEQYF. The CDR3 DNA sequence: TGTGCCAGCCGGGGATACAAAGGCTCCTACGAGCAGTACTTC. The chain links TRBV6-1 to TRBJ2-7, with D perhaps TRBD2 (5 bases). The V end was cut by 8 bases, the J end by 0 bases, with 14 bases between. Germline CDR1 and CDR2: MNHNS and SASEGT. The CDR3 loop spans 14 amino acids.

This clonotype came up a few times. The CDR3 sequence: CASSLIGRSYGYTF. CDR3 nucleotides: TGTGCCAGCAGCCTCATAGGGAGGAGCTATGGCTACACCTTC. The rearrangement uses TRBV12-3 or TRBV12-4 and TRBJ1-2; the D is unclear. The length of the CDR3 is 14 residues. Trimming took off 6 bases at V and 4 bases at J, with 15 bases between the two ends.

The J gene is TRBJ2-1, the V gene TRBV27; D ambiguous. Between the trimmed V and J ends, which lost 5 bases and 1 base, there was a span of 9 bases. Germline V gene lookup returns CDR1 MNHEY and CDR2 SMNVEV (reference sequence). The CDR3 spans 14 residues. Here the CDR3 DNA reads TGTGCCAGCAGTATTATTAGTTCCTACAATGAGCAGTTCTTC. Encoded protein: CASSIISSYNEQFF.

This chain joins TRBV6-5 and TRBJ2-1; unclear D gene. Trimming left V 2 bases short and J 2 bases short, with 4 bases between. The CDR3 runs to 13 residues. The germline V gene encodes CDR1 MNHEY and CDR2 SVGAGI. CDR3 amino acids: CASSYRPYNEQFF. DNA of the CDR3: TGTGCCAGCAGTTACAGGCCCTACAATGAGCAGTTCTTC.

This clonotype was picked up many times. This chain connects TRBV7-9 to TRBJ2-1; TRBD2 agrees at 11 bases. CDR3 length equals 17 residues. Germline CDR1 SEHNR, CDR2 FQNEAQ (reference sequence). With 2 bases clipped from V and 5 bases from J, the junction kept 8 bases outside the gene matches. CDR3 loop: CASSLTLAGGSDNEQFF. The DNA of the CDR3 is TGTGCCAGCAGCTTAACGCTAGCGGGAGGCTCTGACAATGAGCAGTTCTTC.